The following is a T cell receptor (beta chain) sequence with its context. Its antigen is not identified. The data originate from a study of T cells in narcolepsy. Study-level background: Enrolled donors included narcolepsy type 1 or type 2 patients and healthy controls.

Germline values: CDR1 SGHRS, CDR2 YFSETQ. The length of the CDR3 is 13 residues. V was shortened by 0 bases and J by 4 bases, with 7 bases between the two germline ends. Clones were sequenced by immunoSEQ multiplex PCR, and TCRdb holds only the in-frame ones, with some missing. The sample lists roughly 20,000 clones, 85% to 90% seen once, with under 0.8% in the top ten. Broader study findings: Healthy controls reportedly lacked the autoreactive clonotypes serially found in patients' blood. Same-patient CSF and blood CD4+ T cell clonotypes included HCRT-specific and TRIB2-specific autoreactive ones.

This sequence was found in a human donor in good health. Sequences were obtained from memory (CD45RA-) CD4+ T cells from blood. The chain recombines TRBV5-1 with TRBJ1-1; possible D gene TRBD1, 5 bases. The CDR3: CASSLAGATEAFF. The CDR3 DNA sequence: TGCGCCAGCAGCTTGGCCGGGGCCACTGAAGCTTTCTTT.